The 17 T cell receptor beta chains in this list originate from one sample, sequenced in a study of siplizumab effects on memory and regulatory T cells (dated by TCRdb to 2018 to 2020). Preparation of the library involved the immunoSEQ multiplex PCR assay. Entries here come from immuneACCESS through TCRdb and include only in-frame sequences with V and J called. Some clones fail to appear in such tables; in the studies checked, an unresolved V gene covers under half of the shortfall, and the cause of the remainder is unknown. A total of more than 85,000 clones appear in this sample, approximately 90% of them only once. The ten top clones hold about 0.7% of the sample. Sequenced: Tregs sorted from blood. The receptors come from a human donor in good health.

The CDR3 protein is CASSRGDNWYEQYF. The CDR3 DNA sequence: TGTGCCAGCAGCCGCGGGGACAACTGGTACGAGCAGTACTTC. The rearrangement uses TRBV6-5 and TRBJ2-7; D is possibly TRBD1 or TRBD2 (6 bases each). The CDR3 runs to 14 residues. V was pared by 6 bases and J by 4 bases, with 16 bases between. The germline CDR1 and CDR2 sequences are MNHEY and SVGAGI.

The rearrangement joins TRBV2 to TRBJ1-1; D unresolved. V lost 9 bases and J 0 bases, leaving 11 bases between the germline ends. Germline V CDR1 and CDR2: SNHLY, FYNNEI. The CDR3 is 13 amino acids. CDR3 in amino acids: CASASMMNTEAFF. The CDR3 DNA is TGTGCCAGTGCCAGTATGATGAACACTGAAGCTTTCTTT.

The chain employs TRBV18 and TRBJ2-3; 9 bases match TRBD2. Trimming took 6 bases from V and 2 from J; bases not matched to a gene: 3. CDR3 length equals 14 residues. From germline, CDR1 is KGHSH and CDR2 LQKENI. The CDR3 protein is CASSLAGSTDTQYF. CDR3 coding DNA: TGTGCCAGCTCGCTAGCGGGGTCCACAGATACGCAGTATTTT.

V gene TRBV27 combines with J gene TRBJ1-2; a weak D match, TRBD1 (6 bases). The CDR3 totals 14 residues. Germline loops: CDR1 MNHEY, CDR2 SMNVEV (reference sequence). Trimming cost V 6 bases and J 0 bases, with 11 bases left between them. The CDR3 reads CASSPRGSNYGYTF. DNA for the CDR3: TGTGCCAGCAGCCCCAGGGGCTCTAACTATGGCTACACCTTC.

For the CDR3, the DNA is TGTGCCAGCAGCCAAAGACAGGGTGAGTTCTTC. Encoded protein: CASSQRQGEFF. The chain joins TRBV7-2 to TRBJ2-1; 7 nucleotides agree with TRBD1. The V gene end was trimmed by 5 bases and the J gene end by 14 bases; junction bases not matched to a gene: 6. The length of the CDR3 is 11 residues. The germline gives CDR1 SGHTA, CDR2 FQGNSA.

The rearrangement links TRBV11-2 to TRBJ2-7; D is possibly TRBD1 (6 bases). CDR1 is SGHAT and CDR2 is FQNNGV in the germline V gene. The V gene lost 3 bases and the J gene lost 1 base, with 10 bases spanning the gap. This CDR3 is built from 14 residues. The CDR3 DNA sequence: TGTGCCAGCAGCTTTACCACAGGGTCCTACGAGCAGTACTTC. Translating it yields CASSFTTGSYEQYF.

The count of this clone is one. Here the CDR3 reads CASSLFGTGATSNQPQHF. CDR3 sequence (DNA): TGTGCCAGCAGCTTATTTGGGACAGGGGCTACTAGCAATCAGCCCCAGCATTTT. The J gene is TRBJ1-5, the V gene TRBV5-5, with TRBD1 identical over 10 bases. Germline assignment: CDR1 SGHKS and CDR2 YYEKEE (reference sequence). There are 18 residues in the CDR3. Losses at the gene ends were 2 bases for V and 0 bases for J; bases not matched to a gene: 8.

V gene TRBV12-5 combines with J gene TRBJ1-2; 8 nucleotides agree with TRBD1. The V and J ends lost 7 bases and 4 bases, in that order; junction bases with no gene match: 5. CDR3 length: 13 residues. The germline V gene has CDR1 LGHNT and CDR2 FRNRAP. DNA of the CDR3: TGTGCTAGTGTTTCGGGGACAGGCTATGGCTACACCTTC. It codes for CASVSGTGYGYTF.

The chain joins TRBV5-1 to TRBJ2-1; weak D call: TRBD2 (6 bases). The CDR3 sequence is 15 residues long. The germline CDR1 and CDR2 sequences are SGHRS and YFSETQ. Trimming cost V 9 bases and J 1 base, with 17 bases left between them. DNA of the CDR3: TGCGCCACTCGGGGAACTAGCAATTCCTACAATGAGCAGTTCTTC. Translation: CATRGTSNSYNEQFF. Drawing the rest from reference TRBV5-1 and TRBJ2-1, the complete variable domain is KAGVTQTPRYLIKTRGQQVTLSCSPISGHRSVSWYQQTPGQGLQFLFEYFSETQRNKGNFPGRFSGRQFSNSRSEMNVSTLELGDSALYLCATRGTSNSYNEQFFGPGTRLTVL.

The chain employs TRBV19 and TRBJ1-5; 10 bases line up with TRBD1. Germline V gives CDR1 LNHDA, CDR2 SQIVND (reference sequence). V was pared by 5 bases and J by 0 bases, with 1 base of the junction left unmatched. The CDR3 is 15 residues long. DNA for the CDR3: TGTGCCAGTAGTGGGACAGGGGATAGCAATCAGCCCCAGCATTTT. Encoded protein: CASSGTGDSNQPQHF.

The chain is built from TRBV18 and TRBJ2-3; 7 nucleotides align to TRBD2. The CDR3 is 16 residues long. J was trimmed by 0 bases and V by 3 bases; bases with no gene match: 6. Germline CDR1 and CDR2: KGHSH and LQKENI. CDR3 DNA: TGTGCCAGCTCACCCCGACTAGCCAGCAGCACAGATACGCAGTATTTT. It is translated as CASSPRLASSTDTQYF. The full variable domain, its missing parts supplied by reference TRBV18 and TRBJ2-3, is NAGVMQNPRHLVRRRGQEARLRCSPMKGHSHVYWYRQLPEEGLKFMVYLQKENIIDESGMPKERFSAEFPKEGPSILRIQQVVRGDSAAYFCASSPRLASSTDTQYFGPGTRLTVL.

Comment on this clone: Other DNA sequences within the sample encode an identical CDR3. The V gene is TRBV19, the J gene TRBJ1-5; no clear D. V dropped 8 bases and J dropped 5 bases, with 13 bases sitting between them. This CDR3 region has 13 residues. The germline gives CDR1 LNHDA, CDR2 SQIVND (reference sequence). CDR3 in amino acids: CASRMGRDQPQHF. The CDR3 coding sequence is TGTGCCAGTCGAATGGGGAGGGATCAGCCCCAGCATTTT.

This rearrangement joins TRBV4-1 to TRBJ1-5; D unclear. V lost 2 bases to trimming and J lost 1 base, with 12 bases between them. From germline, CDR1 is MGHRA and CDR2 YSYEKL. The CDR3 spans 16 residues. CDR3 region: CASSQLGAGSNQPQHF. The CDR3 coding sequence is TGCGCCAGCAGCCAATTGGGAGCTGGCAGCAATCAGCCCCAGCATTTT.

This clone was seen just once. The J gene is TRBJ1-5, the V gene TRBV19, with a tentative D call TRBD1 (6 bases). Germline assignment: CDR1 LNHDA and CDR2 SQIVND (reference sequence). The CDR3 loop spans 15 amino acids. Between the trimmed V and J ends, which lost 7 bases and 0 bases, there was a span of 13 bases. CDR3 coding DNA: TGTGCCAGTAAAGACAGGAGTATTAGCAATCAGCCCCAGCATTTT. The encoded protein is CASKDRSISNQPQHF.

The chain recombines TRBV15 with TRBJ2-1; 8 nucleotides match TRBD2. CDR3 length equals 15 residues. V shed 2 bases and J 4 bases; nucleotides not matched to a gene: 4. Germline-derived CDR1 and CDR2 are LNHNV and YYDKDF (reference sequence). CDR3 DNA: TGTGCCACCAGCAGAACTAGCGGAGGTTACAATGAGCAGTTCTTC. Translation gives CATSRTSGGYNEQFF.

The CDR3 reads CASSIDERVELFF. The CDR3 DNA reads TGTGCCAGTAGTATAGATGAGAGGGTGGAGCTGTTTTTT. The chain recombines TRBV19 with TRBJ2-2, with D possibly being TRBD2 (5 bases). Trimming pared 0 bases from V and 10 bases from J, leaving 9 bases between. The CDR3 covers 13 residues. Germline V gene sequence: CDR1 LNHDA, CDR2 SQIVND (reference sequence).

The V and J genes are TRBV7-9 and TRBJ1-4, with D possibly matching TRBD1 (5 bases). The CDR3 length is 16 residues. Trimming took 5 bases from V and 11 from J, leaving 24 bases between them. CDR1 and CDR2 from the germline V gene are SEHNR and FQNEAQ (reference sequence). CDR3 coding DNA: TGTGCCAGCAGCCAGGAACGGCAGGGCGGATTCATCAAACTGTTTTTT. It is translated as CASSQERQGGFIKLFF.